The next 29 T cell receptor beta chains were all read from a single sample in a study of persistence of HIV-infected CD4 T cells. The libraries were made with immunoSEQ version 4 in survey mode. Produced via immunoSEQ multiplex PCR; TCRdb's table is partial and in-frame only. The sample yields approximately 30,000 clones, about four fifths seen once. Stimulation used around 10 ug/mL lysate from CMV-infected fibroblasts. Sorted nonresponding memory CD4+ T cells were CD40L-negative, CD69-negative, CD45RO-high. These TCRs are of unknown antigen specificity. Sequencing used CD4+ T cells sorted from PBMCs after roughly 20-hour stimulation, obtained from a patient who received antiretroviral therapy. The receptor source for this set is an adult woman with HIV who was CMV-seropositive.

The chain has TRBV5-1 and TRBJ2-1, with D perhaps TRBD2 (5 bases). This CDR3 region has 16 residues. Per the germline V gene, CDR1 is SGHRS and CDR2 is YFSETQ. Trimming removed 0 bases at V and 7 bases at J, with 17 bases between. CDR3 in amino acids: CASSLGRLGSGNEQFF. The DNA for the CDR3 is TGCGCCAGCAGCTTGGGGAGACTGGGGTCGGGGAATGAGCAGTTCTTC.

Only a few counts were recorded for this clone. DNA of the CDR3: TGTGCCAGCAGTTTCTTCACCGAGCAGTACTTC. Protein: CASSFFTEQYF. V and J are TRBV12-3 or TRBV12-4 and TRBJ2-7; D call uncertain. V dropped 3 bases and J dropped 6 bases, with 6 bases sitting between them. The CDR3 runs to 11 residues.

The chain links TRBV28 to TRBJ2-1, with a tentative D call TRBD2 (5 bases). Germline V gene sequence: CDR1 MDHEN, CDR2 SYDVKM. This CDR3 has 14 amino acids. V was shortened by 8 bases and J by 2 bases, with 13 bases between the two germline ends. The CDR3 region is CASYPPGTYNEQFF. CDR3 nucleotide sequence: TGTGCCAGCTACCCCCCGGGAACCTACAATGAGCAGTTCTTC.

The rearrangement uses TRBV5-1 and TRBJ1-3; D unresolved. This CDR3 is 15 amino acids long. V was pared by 0 bases and J by 4 bases, with 11 bases between. CDR1 is SGHRS, CDR2 YFSETQ, per germline. The DNA of the CDR3 is TGCGCCAGCAGCTTGGCCGGGGAGACAGGAAACACCATATATTTT. This codes for CASSLAGETGNTIYF.

The chain carries TRBV28 and TRBJ2-3; D is ambiguous. This CDR3 is built from 17 residues. The germline V and J ends were trimmed by 3 bases and 0 bases, with 16 bases remaining between them. Germline V lookup: CDR1 MDHEN, CDR2 SYDVKM. CDR3 amino acids: CASSLATPSSSTDTQYF. CDR3 coding DNA: TGTGCCAGCAGTTTGGCCACACCCTCTTCTAGCACAGATACGCAGTATTTT.

The chain uses TRBV19 and TRBJ2-1; TRBD1 aligns across 9 bases. The V gene's germline CDR1 is LNHDA and CDR2 SQIVND (reference sequence). The V gene end was trimmed by 4 bases and the J gene end by 7 bases; junction bases not matched to a gene: 8. CDR3 size: 15 residues. CDR3 coding DNA: TGTGCCAGTAGTACCACCGGGACAGGGCTAAATGAGCAGTTCTTC. Translated, it gives CASSTTGTGLNEQFF.

This clone was recorded once. V usage is TRBV7-2 and J usage is TRBJ1-4; D possibly corresponds to TRBD1 (5 bases). CDR1 SGHTA and CDR2 FQGNSA come from the germline V gene. Trimming left V 1 base short and J 2 bases short, with 14 bases between. The CDR3 is 17 amino acids. CDR3 region: CASSLVRGRSTNEKLFF. The CDR3 DNA reads as TGTGCCAGCAGCTTAGTTCGGGGCAGGTCCACTAATGAAAAACTGTTTTTT.

V usage is TRBV3-1 (or the pseudogene TRBV3-2) and J usage is TRBJ2-3; possibly TRBD1 for D (6 bases). V shed 5 bases and J shed 2 bases, with 11 bases lying between them. CDR3 size: 14 residues. Germline V CDR1 and CDR2: LGHDT, YNNKEL (reference sequence). This CDR3 is CASSDWTVTDTQYF. DNA for the CDR3: TGTGCCAGCAGCGACTGGACAGTCACAGATACGCAGTATTTT.

The chain combines TRBV28 with TRBJ1-3, with D hard to call. In germline, CDR1 is MDHEN, CDR2 SYDVKM. CDR3 length: 15 amino acids. Trimming took 7 bases from V and 0 from J, leaving 13 bases between them. The CDR3 protein is CASTPGTYSGNTIYF. CDR3 in DNA: TGTGCCAGCACCCCAGGTACATACTCTGGAAACACCATATATTTT.

V gene TRBV29-1 combines with J gene TRBJ1-2; 9 nucleotides align to TRBD1. CDR3 size: 13 residues. Trimming took 7 bases from V and 2 from J; bases not matched to a gene: 5. CDR1 is SQVTM and CDR2 is ANQGSEA in the germline V gene. The CDR3 DNA follows: TGCAGCGGAACGGACAGGGGAAACTATGGCTACACCTTC. Encoded protein: CSGTDRGNYGYTF.

The rearrangement links TRBV12-3 or TRBV12-4 to TRBJ2-2; tentatively, D is TRBD1 (5 bases). CDR3 length: 13 residues. The germline V and J ends were trimmed by 3 bases and 6 bases, with 8 bases remaining between them. CDR3 loop: CASSFRDSGELFF. The DNA of the CDR3 is TGTGCCAGCAGTTTCAGGGATTCCGGGGAGCTGTTTTTT.

This clone occurred once. The J gene is TRBJ2-1, the V gene TRBV2; 7 bases are shared with TRBD2. Germline loops: CDR1 SNHLY, CDR2 FYNNEI. The V segment lost 1 base and the J segment 0 bases; nucleotides outside the gene matches: 18. The CDR3 has 21 amino acids. CDR3 loop: CASSEGFGLGDRGFSYNEQFF. CDR3 DNA: TGTGCCAGCAGTGAAGGGTTTGGACTAGGGGATCGGGGGTTCTCCTACAATGAGCAGTTCTTC.

The CDR3 loop reads CASRNRPSLMNTEAFF. The DNA of the CDR3 is TGTGCCAGCAGAAATCGGCCCTCTCTAATGAACACTGAAGCTTTCTTT. The chain links TRBV28 to TRBJ1-1; D is unresolved. The CDR3 runs to 16 residues. The germline V gene encodes CDR1 MDHEN and CDR2 SYDVKM. V was clipped by 6 bases and J by 0 bases, with 17 bases between them.

The chain employs TRBV29-1 and TRBJ2-6, with unresolved D. The ends were cut back, 1 base at V and 3 bases at J, with 7 bases in the middle. CDR1 SQVTM and CDR2 ANQGSEA come from the germline V gene. The CDR3 has 14 residues. CDR3 DNA sequence: TGCAGCGTTGAAGTCCCGTTTGGGGCCAACGTCCTGACTTTC. Protein product: CSVEVPFGANVLTF.

The chain joins TRBV25-1 to TRBJ2-1; D may match TRBD1 or TRBD2 (5 bases each). The V gene lost 3 bases and the J gene lost 7 bases, with 13 bases spanning the gap. The CDR3 is made up of 14 amino acids. The germline gives CDR1 MGHDK, CDR2 SYGVNS. The CDR3 DNA reads TGTGCCAGCAGTGACCGGGACCGAACAAATGAGCAGTTCTTC. Translating it yields CASSDRDRTNEQFF.

The chain carries TRBV29-1 and TRBJ2-3; 9 nucleotides agree with TRBD1. Trimming cost V 5 bases and J 0 bases; bases outside gene matches: 9. CDR3 length: 16 amino acids. CDR1 is SQVTM and CDR2 is ANQGSEA in the germline V gene. This chain's CDR3 is CSVKGSDRGSTDTQYF. DNA of the CDR3: TGCAGCGTTAAAGGTTCCGACAGGGGGAGCACAGATACGCAGTATTTT.

This clone was observed a few times. The chain is built from TRBV5-5 and TRBJ1-5; D may be TRBD1 (6 bases). The CDR3 loop spans 15 amino acids. CDR1 SGHKS and CDR2 YYEKEE come from the germline V gene (reference sequence). The V gene lost 4 bases and the J gene lost 5 bases, with 16 bases spanning the gap. CDR3 amino acids: CASSGGLDDYQPQHF. The CDR3 coding sequence is TGTGCCAGCAGCGGGGGGCTGGACGACTATCAGCCCCAGCATTTT.

V usage is TRBV6-2 or TRBV6-3 and J usage is TRBJ1-5, with TRBD1 matching over 9 bases. The germline V gene encodes CDR1 MNHEY and CDR2 SVGEGT. The CDR3 consists of 19 residues. V lost 2 bases and J lost 2; bases outside the gene matches: 13. The CDR3 nucleotides read TGTGCCAGCAGTTACCGGGGACAGGGAGCTTCGGGGGGCAATCAGCCCCAGCATTTT. Translation: CASSYRGQGASGGNQPQHF.

The V gene is TRBV19, the J gene TRBJ1-2, with a weak D call TRBD1 (6 bases). V lost 10 bases and J 0 bases, leaving 27 bases between the germline ends. The CDR3 has 18 amino acids. CDR1 is LNHDA and CDR2 is SQIVND in the germline V gene (reference sequence). This CDR3 is CATHSNRDTLTTNYGYTF. The CDR3 DNA reads as TGTGCCACCCATTCAAACCGGGACACCCTTACTACTAACTATGGCTACACCTTC.

This clone came up once. The V gene is TRBV7-3, the J gene TRBJ2-1; D could derive from TRBD1 or TRBD2 (5 bases each). Trimming left V 5 bases short and J 0 bases short, with 14 bases between. Germline V CDR1 and CDR2: SGHTA, FQGTGA. The CDR3 is made up of 16 amino acids. The CDR3 reads CASSLPGPSSYNEQFF. CDR3 nucleotide sequence: TGTGCCAGCAGCCTTCCGGGACCCAGCTCCTACAATGAGCAGTTCTTC.

The chain links TRBV5-1 to TRBJ2-1; D is unresolved. The CDR3 extends over 13 amino acids. The V end lost 0 bases, the J end lost 7 bases, and 8 bases lay between the germline ends. CDR1 is SGHRS, CDR2 YFSETQ, per germline. CDR3 bases: TGCGCCAGCAGCTTGGGTCGGGTGAATGAGCAGTTCTTC. Its translation is CASSLGRVNEQFF.

The V gene is TRBV19, the J gene TRBJ1-6; weak D call: TRBD1 (5 bases). The V and J ends lost 3 bases and 7 bases respectively, with 19 bases between them. The germline CDR1 and CDR2 sequences are LNHDA and SQIVND (reference sequence). The CDR3 runs 17 residues. CDR3 protein: CASSILQEGRGNSPLHF. As DNA, the CDR3 is TGTGCCAGTAGTATCCTCCAGGAGGGACGAGGGAATTCACCCCTCCACTTT.

The J gene is TRBJ1-2, the V gene TRBV19; 8 positions agree with TRBD1. V lost 6 bases and J lost 4; bases outside the gene matches: 4. This CDR3 region has 13 residues. Germline lookup yields CDR1 LNHDA and CDR2 SQIVND (reference sequence). CDR3 nucleotide sequence: TGTGCCAGTAGACGGACAGGGACCTATGGCTACACCTTC. Its translation is CASRRTGTYGYTF.

The CDR3 DNA reads as TGTGCCAGTAGTACAAAAATGAACACTGAAGCTTTCTTT. Its protein is CASSTKMNTEAFF. V usage is TRBV19 and J usage is TRBJ1-1; D is uncertain. The length of the CDR3 is 13 residues. With 4 bases removed from V and 0 bases from J, the gap between germline ends came to 6 bases. Germline V gene sequence: CDR1 LNHDA, CDR2 SQIVND (reference sequence).

V gene TRBV5-4 combines with J gene TRBJ2-3; 8 nucleotides match TRBD2. V dropped 1 base and J dropped 5; count of bases not matched to a gene: 6. The CDR3 totals 15 residues. Germline CDR1 SGHNT, CDR2 YYREEE (reference sequence). This chain's CDR3 is CASSLNGRAGDTQYF. The CDR3 region has the DNA TGTGCCAGCAGCTTGAACGGGAGGGCCGGAGATACGCAGTATTTT.

This clone was observed a handful of times. The gene calls are TRBV7-2 and TRBJ1-5; a weak D match, TRBD1 (6 bases). Germline V lookup: CDR1 SGHTA, CDR2 FQGNSA. The ends were cut back, 5 bases at V and 3 bases at J, with 11 bases in the middle. The CDR3 loop spans 14 amino acids. The CDR3 DNA reads TGTGCCAGCAGCCCTAACAGGGTCAATCAGCCCCAGCATTTT. Translated, it gives CASSPNRVNQPQHF.

This clone appeared a few times. The J gene is TRBJ1-3, the V gene TRBV5-4; 8 bases match TRBD1. Trimming removed 0 bases from V and 2 bases from J; junction bases left unmatched: 1. CDR3 length equals 15 residues. Per germline, CDR1 SGHNT and CDR2 YYREEE (reference sequence). The CDR3 DNA follows: TGTGCCAGCAGCTTGGAGACAGGGGCTGGAAACACCATATATTTT. This sequence encodes CASSLETGAGNTIYF. The whole variable domain, remainder taken from reference TRBV5-4 and TRBJ1-3, is ETGVTQSPTHLIKTRGQQVTLRCSSQSGHNTVSWYQQALGQGPQFIFQYYREEENGRGNFPPRFSGLQFPNYSSELNVNALELDDSALYLCASSLETGAGNTIYFGEGSWLTVV.

This clone was found once. The V call is TRBV29-1, the J call TRBJ2-6; D gene uncertain. Trimming pared 5 bases from V and 3 bases from J, leaving 5 bases between. Germline values: CDR1 SQVTM, CDR2 ANQGSEA. The CDR3 runs 12 residues. CDR3 nucleotides: TGCAGCGTTATCCTTGGGGCCAACGTCCTGACTTTC. Its protein product is CSVILGANVLTF.

V is TRBV7-3 and J is TRBJ1-1, with D maybe TRBD1 (5 bases). The CDR3 totals 13 residues. CDR1 and CDR2 (germline): SGHTA, FQGTGA. V lost 5 bases to trimming and J lost 1 base, with 8 bases between them. The chain's CDR3 is CASSLGANTEAFF. In DNA, the CDR3 is TGTGCCAGCAGCCTAGGGGCGAACACTGAAGCTTTCTTT.